A selection of T cell receptor beta chains follows, all from one sample in a study of T cell repertoires in cytomegalovirus infection. Each CDR3 protein gets one entry after TCRdb re-called the reads with MiXCR. This sample has about 180,000 distinct CDR3 sequences; about an eighth occur once, and the top ten carry more than 20%. Material: PBMCs. These receptors came from a human donor in good health (CMV status not recorded). Some clones in this sample may be carry-over from other donors' samples. CDR3s leave out the opening cysteine and the closing phenylalanine or tryptophan. Expanded clones get a size class; other rows say once, few or many, or leave the size out.

>many|TRBJ1-2|TRBV7-8
ASSLAVGGGYT
>.|TRBJ2-5|TRBV4-1
ASSREGGGLWEETQY
>many|TRBJ2-7|TRBV6-5
ASSYSWQASSYEQY
>few|TRBJ2-7|TRBV5-1
ASSLRTGFDEQY
>many|TRBJ2-1|TRBV7-8
ASSFLILIQAEDNEQF
>.|TRBJ1-1|TRBV2
ASSRGRGESEAF
>few|TRBJ2-1|TRBV29-1
SVEASGGYNEQF
>few|TRBJ2-1|TRBV12-3/TRBV12-4
ASSFLAGSYNEQF
>many|TRBJ1-5|TRBV7-2
ASSSLRPSGVDGIKNPDQPQH
>few|TRBJ2-7|TRBV28
ASTTRTGFEQY
>few|TRBJ2-3|TRBV6-2/TRBV6-3
ASSWSPTADTQY
>.|TRBJ2-3|TRBV28
ASRDSGSTDTQY
>many|TRBJ1-2|TRBV7-2
ASRRGGQGEYGYT
>.|TRBJ1-4|TRBV5-5
ASSLGQAGGELF
>.|TRBJ2-7|TRBV14
ASSQEDRGYYEQY